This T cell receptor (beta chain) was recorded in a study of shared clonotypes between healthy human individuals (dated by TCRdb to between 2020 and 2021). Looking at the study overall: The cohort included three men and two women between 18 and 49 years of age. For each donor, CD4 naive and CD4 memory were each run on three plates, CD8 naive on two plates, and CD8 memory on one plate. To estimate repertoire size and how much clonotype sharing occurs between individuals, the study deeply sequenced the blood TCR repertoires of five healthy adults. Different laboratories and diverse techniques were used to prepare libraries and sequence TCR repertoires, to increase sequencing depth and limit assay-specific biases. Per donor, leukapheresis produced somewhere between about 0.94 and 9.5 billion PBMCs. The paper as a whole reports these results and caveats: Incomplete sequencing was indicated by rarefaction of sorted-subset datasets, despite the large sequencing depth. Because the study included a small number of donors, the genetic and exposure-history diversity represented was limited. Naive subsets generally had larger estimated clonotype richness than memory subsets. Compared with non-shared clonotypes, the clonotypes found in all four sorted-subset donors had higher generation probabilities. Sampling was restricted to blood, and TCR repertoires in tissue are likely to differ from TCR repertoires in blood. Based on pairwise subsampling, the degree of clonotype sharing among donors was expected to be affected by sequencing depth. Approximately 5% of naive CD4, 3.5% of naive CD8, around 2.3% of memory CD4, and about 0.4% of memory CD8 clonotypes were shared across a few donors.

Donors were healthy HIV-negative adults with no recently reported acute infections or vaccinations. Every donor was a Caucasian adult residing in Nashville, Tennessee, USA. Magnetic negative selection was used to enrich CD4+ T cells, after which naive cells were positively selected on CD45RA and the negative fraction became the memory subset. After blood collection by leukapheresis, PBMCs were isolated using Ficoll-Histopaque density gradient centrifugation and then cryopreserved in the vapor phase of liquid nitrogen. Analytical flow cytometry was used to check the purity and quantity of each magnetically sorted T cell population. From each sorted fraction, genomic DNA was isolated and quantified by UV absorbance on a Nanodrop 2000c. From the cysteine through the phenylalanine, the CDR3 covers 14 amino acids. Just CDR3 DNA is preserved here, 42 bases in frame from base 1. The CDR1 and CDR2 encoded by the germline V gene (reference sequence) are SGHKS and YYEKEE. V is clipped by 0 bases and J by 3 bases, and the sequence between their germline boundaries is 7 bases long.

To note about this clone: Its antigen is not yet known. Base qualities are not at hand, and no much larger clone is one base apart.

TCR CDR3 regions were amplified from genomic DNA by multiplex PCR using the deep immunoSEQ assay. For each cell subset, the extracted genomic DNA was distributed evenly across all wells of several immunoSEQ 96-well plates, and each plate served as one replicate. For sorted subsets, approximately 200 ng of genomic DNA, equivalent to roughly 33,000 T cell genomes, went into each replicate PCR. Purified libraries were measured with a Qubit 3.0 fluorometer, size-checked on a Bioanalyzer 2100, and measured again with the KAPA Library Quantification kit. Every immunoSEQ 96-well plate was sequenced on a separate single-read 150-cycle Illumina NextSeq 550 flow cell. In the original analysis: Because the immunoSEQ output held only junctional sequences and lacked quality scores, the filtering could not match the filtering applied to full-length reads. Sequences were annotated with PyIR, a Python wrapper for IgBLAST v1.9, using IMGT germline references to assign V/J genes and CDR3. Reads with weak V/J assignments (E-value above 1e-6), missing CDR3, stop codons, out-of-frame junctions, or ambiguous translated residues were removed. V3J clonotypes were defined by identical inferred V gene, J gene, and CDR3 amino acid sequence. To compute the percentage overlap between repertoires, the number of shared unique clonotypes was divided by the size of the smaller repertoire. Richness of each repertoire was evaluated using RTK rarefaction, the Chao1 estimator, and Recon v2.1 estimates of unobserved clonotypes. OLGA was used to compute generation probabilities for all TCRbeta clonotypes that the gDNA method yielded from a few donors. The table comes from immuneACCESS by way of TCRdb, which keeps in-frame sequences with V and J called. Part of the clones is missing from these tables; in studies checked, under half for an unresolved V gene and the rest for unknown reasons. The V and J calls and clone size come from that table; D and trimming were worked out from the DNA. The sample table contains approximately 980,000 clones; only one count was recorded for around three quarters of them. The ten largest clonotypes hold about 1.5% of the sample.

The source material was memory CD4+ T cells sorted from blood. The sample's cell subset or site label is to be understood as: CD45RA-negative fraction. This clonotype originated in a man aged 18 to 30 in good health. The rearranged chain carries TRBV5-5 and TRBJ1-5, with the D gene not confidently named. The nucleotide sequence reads TGTGCCAGCAGCTTGGGAGGGTACAATCAGCCCCAGCATTTT. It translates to CASSLGGYNQPQHF.